The T cell receptor (beta chain) under discussion was sequenced for a study of blood T cell repertoires in COVID-19. The authors' processing: Counts of nucleated cells, estimated from reference gene primer amplification, were obtained. The repertoire was sequenced with immunoSEQ multiplex PCR; TCRdb's copy has only in-frame clones and lacks some. V and J calls and clone size come straight from that table; D and trimming were deduced from the DNA. Seen here are approximately 230,000 clones, around 82% observed once, and the top ten hold approximately 6%. This CDR3 comprises 16 residues. Germline lookup yields CDR1 SGHRS and CDR2 YFSETQ. V trimming: 2 bases; J trimming: 5 bases; junction bases outside the gene matches: 10.

The chain joins TRBV5-1 to TRBJ2-7, with 10 bases lining up with TRBD1. Sequencing input: peripheral blood. This clonotype originated in a man at least 80 years old with acute or convalescent COVID-19. The CDR3 protein is CASSFRQGALVDEQYF. CDR3 sequence (DNA): TGCGCCAGCAGCTTCCGACAGGGGGCTCTAGTCGACGAGCAGTACTTC.